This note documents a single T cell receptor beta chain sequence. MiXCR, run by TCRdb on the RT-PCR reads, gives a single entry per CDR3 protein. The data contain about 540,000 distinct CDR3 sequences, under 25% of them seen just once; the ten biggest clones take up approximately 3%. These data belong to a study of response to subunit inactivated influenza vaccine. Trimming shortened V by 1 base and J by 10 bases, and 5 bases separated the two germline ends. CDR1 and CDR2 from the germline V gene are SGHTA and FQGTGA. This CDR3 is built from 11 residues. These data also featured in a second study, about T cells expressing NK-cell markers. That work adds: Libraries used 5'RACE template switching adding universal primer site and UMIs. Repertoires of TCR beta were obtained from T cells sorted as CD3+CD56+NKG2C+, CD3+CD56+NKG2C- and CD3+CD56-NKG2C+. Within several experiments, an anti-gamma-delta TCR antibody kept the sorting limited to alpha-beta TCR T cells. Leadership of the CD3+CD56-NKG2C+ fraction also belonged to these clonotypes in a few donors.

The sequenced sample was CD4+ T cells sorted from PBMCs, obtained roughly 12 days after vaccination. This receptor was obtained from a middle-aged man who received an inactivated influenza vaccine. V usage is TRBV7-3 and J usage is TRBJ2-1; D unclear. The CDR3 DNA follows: TGTGCCAGCAGCTTAAGGTGGGAGCAGTTCTTC. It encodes CASSLRWEQFF. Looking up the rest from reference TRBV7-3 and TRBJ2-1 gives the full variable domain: GAGVSQTPSNKVTEKGKYVELRCDPISGHTALYWYRQSLGQGPEFLIYFQGTGAADDSGLPNDRFFAVRPEGSVSTLKIQRTERGDSAVYLCASSLRWEQFFGPGTRLTVL.